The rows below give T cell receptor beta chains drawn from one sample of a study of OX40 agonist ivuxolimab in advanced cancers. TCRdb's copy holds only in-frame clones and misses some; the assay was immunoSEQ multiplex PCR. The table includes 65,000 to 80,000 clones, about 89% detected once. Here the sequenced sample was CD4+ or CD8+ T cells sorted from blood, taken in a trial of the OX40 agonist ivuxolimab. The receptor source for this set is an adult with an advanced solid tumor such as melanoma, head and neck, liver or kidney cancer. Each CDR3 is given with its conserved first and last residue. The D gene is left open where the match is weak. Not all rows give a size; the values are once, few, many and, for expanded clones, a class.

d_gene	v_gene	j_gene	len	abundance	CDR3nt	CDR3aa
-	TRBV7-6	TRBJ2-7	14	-	TGTGCCAGCAGCCGAGGGCTGAGCTCCTACGAGCAGTACTTC	CASSRGLSSYEQYF
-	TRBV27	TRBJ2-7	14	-	TGTGCCAGCAGTTTAAGACCGGACTGGGGCGAGCAGTACTTC	CASSLRPDWGEQYF
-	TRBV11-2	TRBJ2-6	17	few	TGTGCCAGCAGCTTAGATCTTACAGGGAGCGGGGCCAACGTCCTGACTTTC	CASSLDLTGSGANVLTF
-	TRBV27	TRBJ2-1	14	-	TGTGCCAGCAGTCGGGCCCTCTCTGAGAATGAGCAGTTCTTC	CASSRALSENEQFF
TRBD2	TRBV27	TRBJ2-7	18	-	TGTGCCAGCAATAAAGCCGGGACTAGCGGGAGGGGGATCTACGAGCAGTACTTC	CASNKAGTSGRGIYEQYF
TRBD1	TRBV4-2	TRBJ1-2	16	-	TGTGCCAGCAGCCAAGAGGTCGGGACAGGGGATATAAAGATCACCTTC	CASSQEVGTGDIKITF
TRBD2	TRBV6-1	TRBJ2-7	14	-	TGTGCCAGCAGCCCTAGCGGGATCCTCCACGAGCAGTACTTC	CASSPSGILHEQYF
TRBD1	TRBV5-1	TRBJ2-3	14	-	TGCGCCAGCAGCCCGGGACAGAGCACAGATACGCAGTATTTT	CASSPGQSTDTQYF
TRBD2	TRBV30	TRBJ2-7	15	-	TGTGCCTGGGGGAGGGGCGTAGCGGGTACATACGAGCAGTACTTC	CAWGRGVAGTYEQYF
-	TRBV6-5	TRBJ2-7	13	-	TGTGCCAGCAGCCCGGACAGTTCCTACGAGCAGTACTTC	CASSPDSSYEQYF
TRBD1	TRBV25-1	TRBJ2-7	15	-	TGTGCCAGTATGGGGCCGGGACAGAGACACTACGAGCAGTACTTC	CASMGPGQRHYEQYF
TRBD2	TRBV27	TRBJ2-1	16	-	TGTGCCAGCAGTGGATGGGAGGGCCCCCGGGTCGATGAGCAGTTCTTC	CASSGWEGPRVDEQFF
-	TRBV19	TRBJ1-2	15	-	TGTGCCAGTAGTATAGACCCAGGGTTGTACTATGGCTACACCTTC	CASSIDPGLYYGYTF
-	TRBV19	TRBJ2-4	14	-	TGTGCCAGTAGTCGCCTTGGGGGTGAAAACATTCAGTACTTC	CASSRLGGENIQYF
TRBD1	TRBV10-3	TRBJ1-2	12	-	TGTGCCAGCCAGGACAGGGGAGCTGGCTACACCTTC	CASQDRGAGYTF
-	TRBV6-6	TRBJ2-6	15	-	TGTGCCAGCAGTCCTCAGGGCTCTGGGGCCAACGTCCTGACTTTC	CASSPQGSGANVLTF
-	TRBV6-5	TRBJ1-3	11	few	TGTGCCAGCTACTCTGGAAACACCATATATTTT	CASYSGNTIYF
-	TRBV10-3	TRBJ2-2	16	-	TGTGCCATCAGTGAGTCAGGAAGGGGCAACACCGGGGAGCTGTTTTTT	CAISESGRGNTGELFF
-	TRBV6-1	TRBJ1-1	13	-	TGTGCCGCCAGGTGGCAGACGGGCTCTGAAGCTTTCTTT	CAARWQTGSEAFF
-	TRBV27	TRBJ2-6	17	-	TGTGCCAGCAGTTTATATCAGGGGCGCGCTGGGGCCAACGTCCTGACTTTC	CASSLYQGRAGANVLTF
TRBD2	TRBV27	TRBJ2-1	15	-	TGTGCCAGCAGCCTACGGACTAGCGGGAGGACCCTCCAGTTCTTC	CASSLRTSGRTLQFF
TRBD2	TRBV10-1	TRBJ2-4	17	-	TGCGCCAGCAGTGAGTGGAGGACTAGCGTAAGCGAAAACATTCAGTACTTC	CASSEWRTSVSENIQYF
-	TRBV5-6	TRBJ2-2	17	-	TGTGCCAGCAGCAAAAGGGGTGGGGGATGGTACACCGGGGAGCTGTTTTTT	CASSKRGGGWYTGELFF
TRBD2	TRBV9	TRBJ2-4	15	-	TGTGCCAGCAGCGTAGCGGGAGGGGAGAGAAACATTCAGTACTTC	CASSVAGGERNIQYF
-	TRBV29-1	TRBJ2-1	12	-	TGCAGCGTCGTGGACGGCTACAATGAGCAGTTCTTC	CSVVDGYNEQFF
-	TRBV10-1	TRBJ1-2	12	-	TGCGCCAGCAGTGAGAACAGGAGAGGCTACACCTTC	CASSENRRGYTF
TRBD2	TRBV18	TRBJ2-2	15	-	TGTGCCAGCTCACCGACTAGCGGGAGGCCCCCGCCGCTGTTTTTT	CASSPTSGRPPPLFF
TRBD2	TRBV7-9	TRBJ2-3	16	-	TGTGCCAGCAGCTTACAGGGCGGGAGCCCCACGGGTACGCAGTATTTT	CASSLQGGSPTGTQYF
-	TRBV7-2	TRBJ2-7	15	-	TGTGCCAGCAGCTTAGACCCAGGGAGTACCTACGAGCAGTACTTC	CASSLDPGSTYEQYF
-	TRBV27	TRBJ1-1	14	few	TGTGCCAGCAGTTCCGAACAAACCAACACTGAAGCTTTCTTT	CASSSEQTNTEAFF
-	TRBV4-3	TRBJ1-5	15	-	TGCGCCAGCAGCCCACGCACTGGGACAAATCAGCCCCAGCATTTT	CASSPRTGTNQPQHF